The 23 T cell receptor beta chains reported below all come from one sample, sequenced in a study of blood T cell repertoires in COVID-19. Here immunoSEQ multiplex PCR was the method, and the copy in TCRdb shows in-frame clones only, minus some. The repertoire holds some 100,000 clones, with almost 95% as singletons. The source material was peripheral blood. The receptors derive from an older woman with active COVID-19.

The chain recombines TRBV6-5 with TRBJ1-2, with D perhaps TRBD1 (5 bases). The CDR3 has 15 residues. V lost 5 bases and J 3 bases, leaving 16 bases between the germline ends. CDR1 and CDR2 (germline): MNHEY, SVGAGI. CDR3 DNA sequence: TGTGCCAGCAGTCTCACGGAGGGGCAGCACTATGGCTACACCTTC. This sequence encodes CASSLTEGQHYGYTF.

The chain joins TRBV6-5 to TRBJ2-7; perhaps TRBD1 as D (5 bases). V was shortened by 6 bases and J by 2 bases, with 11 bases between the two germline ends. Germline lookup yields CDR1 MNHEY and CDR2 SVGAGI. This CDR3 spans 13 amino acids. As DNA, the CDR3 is TGTGCCAGCAGAACGGACAAAACCTACGAGCAGTACTTC. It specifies CASRTDKTYEQYF.

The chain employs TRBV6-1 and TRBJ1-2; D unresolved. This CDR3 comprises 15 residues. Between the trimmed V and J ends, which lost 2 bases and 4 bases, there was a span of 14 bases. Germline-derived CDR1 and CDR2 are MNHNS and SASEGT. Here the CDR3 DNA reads TGTGCCAGCAGTGAACGGTCGGCGGGAGTCTATGGCTACACCTTC. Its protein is CASSERSAGVYGYTF.

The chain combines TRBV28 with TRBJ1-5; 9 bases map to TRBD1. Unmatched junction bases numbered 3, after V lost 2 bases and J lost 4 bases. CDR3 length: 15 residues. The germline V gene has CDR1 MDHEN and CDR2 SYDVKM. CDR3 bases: TGTGCCAGCAGTTTAGGGGACAGGGCGAATCAGCCCCAGCATTTT. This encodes CASSLGDRANQPQHF.

CDR3 sequence reads: CAISPLAGSWEQYF. The CDR3 nucleotides read TGTGCCATCTCACCTCTAGCGGGGTCCTGGGAGCAGTACTTC. This chain uses TRBV10-3 with TRBJ2-7; 9 bases line up with TRBD2. V lost 8 bases and J lost 7; bases outside the gene matches: 12. From germline, CDR1 is ENHRY and CDR2 SYGVKD. The CDR3 length is 14 residues.

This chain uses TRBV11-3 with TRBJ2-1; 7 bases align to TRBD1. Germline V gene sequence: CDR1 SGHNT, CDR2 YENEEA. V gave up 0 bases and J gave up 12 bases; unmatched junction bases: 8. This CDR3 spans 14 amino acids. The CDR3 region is CASSLEGLPGGQFF. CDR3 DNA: TGTGCCAGCAGCTTAGAGGGGCTCCCAGGGGGGCAGTTCTTC. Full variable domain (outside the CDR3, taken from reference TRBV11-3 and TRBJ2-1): EAGVVQSPRYKIIEKKQPVAFWCNPISGHNTLYWYLQNLGQGPELLIRYENEEAVDDSQLPKDRFSAERLKGVDSTLKIQPAELGDSAVYLCASSLEGLPGGQFFGPGTRLTVL.

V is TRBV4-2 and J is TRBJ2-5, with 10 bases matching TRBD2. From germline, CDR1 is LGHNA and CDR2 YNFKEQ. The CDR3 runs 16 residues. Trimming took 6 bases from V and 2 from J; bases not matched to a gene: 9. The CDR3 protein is CASRRRAGGFQETQYF. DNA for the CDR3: TGTGCCAGCAGACGGCGAGCGGGAGGGTTTCAAGAGACCCAGTACTTC.

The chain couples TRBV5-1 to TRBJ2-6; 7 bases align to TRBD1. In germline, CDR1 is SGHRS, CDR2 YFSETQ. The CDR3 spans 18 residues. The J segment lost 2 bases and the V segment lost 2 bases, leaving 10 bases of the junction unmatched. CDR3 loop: CASSLRTGMTPGANVLTF. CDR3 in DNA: TGCGCCAGCAGCTTACGGACAGGTATGACGCCTGGGGCCAACGTCCTGACTTTC.

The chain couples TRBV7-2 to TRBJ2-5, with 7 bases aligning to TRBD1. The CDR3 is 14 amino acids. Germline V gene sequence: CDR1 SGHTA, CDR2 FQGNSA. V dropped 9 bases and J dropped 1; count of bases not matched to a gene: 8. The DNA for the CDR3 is TGTGCCAGTAACTCGGGACAGATCCAAGAGACCCAGTACTTC. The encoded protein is CASNSGQIQETQYF.

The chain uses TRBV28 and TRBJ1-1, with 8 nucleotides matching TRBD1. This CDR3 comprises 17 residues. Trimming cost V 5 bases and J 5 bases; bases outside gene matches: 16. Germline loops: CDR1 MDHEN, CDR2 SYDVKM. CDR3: CASSLARQGFGNTEAFF. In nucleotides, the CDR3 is TGTGCCAGCAGTCTTGCGAGACAGGGGTTTGGGAATACTGAAGCTTTCTTT.

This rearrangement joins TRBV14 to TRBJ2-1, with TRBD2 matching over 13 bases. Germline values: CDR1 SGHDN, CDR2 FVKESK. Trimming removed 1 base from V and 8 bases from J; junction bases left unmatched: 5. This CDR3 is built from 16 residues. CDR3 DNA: TGTGCCAGCAGCCAAGCGGGGACTAGCGGGATCCATGAGCAGTTCTTC. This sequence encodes CASSQAGTSGIHEQFF.

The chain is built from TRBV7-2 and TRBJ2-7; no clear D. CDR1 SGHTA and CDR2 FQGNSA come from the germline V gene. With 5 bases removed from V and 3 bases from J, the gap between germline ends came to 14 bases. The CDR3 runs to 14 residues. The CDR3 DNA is TGTGCCAGCAGCCCTGGTCCGGGTATCTACGAGCAGTACTTC. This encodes CASSPGPGIYEQYF.

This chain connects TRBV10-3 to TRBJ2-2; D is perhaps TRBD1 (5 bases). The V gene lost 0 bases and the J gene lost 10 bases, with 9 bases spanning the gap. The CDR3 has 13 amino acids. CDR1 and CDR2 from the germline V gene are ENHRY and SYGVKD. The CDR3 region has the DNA TGTGCCATCAGTGAGTCGCAGGGCGCGGAGCTGTTTTTT. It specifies CAISESQGAELFF.

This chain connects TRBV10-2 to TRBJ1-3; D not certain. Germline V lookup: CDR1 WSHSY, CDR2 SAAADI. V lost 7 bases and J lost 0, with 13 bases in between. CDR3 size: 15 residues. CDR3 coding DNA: TGCGCCAGCACCGAAGCCCTCCTCTCTGGAAACACCATATATTTT. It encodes CASTEALLSGNTIYF.

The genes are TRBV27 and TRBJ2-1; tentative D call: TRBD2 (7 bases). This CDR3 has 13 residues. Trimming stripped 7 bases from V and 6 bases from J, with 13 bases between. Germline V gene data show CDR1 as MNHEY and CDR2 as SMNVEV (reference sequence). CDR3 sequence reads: CASNNGGPNEQFF. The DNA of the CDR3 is TGTGCCAGCAATAACGGGGGGCCCAATGAGCAGTTCTTC.

CDR3 loop: CASRRGGSYTEAFF. The CDR3 nucleotides read TGTGCCAGCAGGAGAGGGGGTTCGTACACTGAAGCTTTCTTT. The chain has TRBV6-5 and TRBJ1-1; D possibly corresponds to TRBD1 (6 bases). Trimming pared 6 bases from V and 3 bases from J, leaving 14 bases between. The CDR3 consists of 14 residues. CDR1 is MNHEY, CDR2 SVGAGI, per germline.

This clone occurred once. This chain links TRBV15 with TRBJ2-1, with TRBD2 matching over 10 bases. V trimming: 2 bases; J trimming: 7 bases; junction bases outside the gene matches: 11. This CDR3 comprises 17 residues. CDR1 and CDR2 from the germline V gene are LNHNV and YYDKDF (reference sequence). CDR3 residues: CATSRLPGLARKNEQFF. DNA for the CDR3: TGTGCCACCAGCAGACTGCCGGGACTAGCGAGGAAAAATGAGCAGTTCTTC.

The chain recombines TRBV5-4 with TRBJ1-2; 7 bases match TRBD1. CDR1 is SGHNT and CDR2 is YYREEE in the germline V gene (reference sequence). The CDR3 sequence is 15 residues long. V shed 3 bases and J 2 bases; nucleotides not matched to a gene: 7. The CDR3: CASSWRDSLNYGYTF. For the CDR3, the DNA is TGTGCCAGCAGCTGGAGGGACAGCTTAAACTATGGCTACACCTTC.

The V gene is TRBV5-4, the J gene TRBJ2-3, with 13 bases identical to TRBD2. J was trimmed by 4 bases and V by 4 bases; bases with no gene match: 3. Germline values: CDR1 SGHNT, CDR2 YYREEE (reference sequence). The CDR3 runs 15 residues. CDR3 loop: CASSRTSGRSDTQYF. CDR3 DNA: TGTGCCAGCAGCCGGACTAGCGGGAGATCAGATACGCAGTATTTT.

For the CDR3, the DNA is TGTGCCAGCAGCCCGACAGGGGCCTACGAGCAGTACTTC. It specifies CASSPTGAYEQYF. This sequence joins TRBV6-2 or TRBV6-3 and TRBJ2-7, with TRBD1 matching over 8 bases. This CDR3 comprises 13 residues. Unmatched junction bases numbered 3, after V lost 6 bases and J lost 2 bases. Germline values: CDR1 MNHEY, CDR2 SVGEGT.

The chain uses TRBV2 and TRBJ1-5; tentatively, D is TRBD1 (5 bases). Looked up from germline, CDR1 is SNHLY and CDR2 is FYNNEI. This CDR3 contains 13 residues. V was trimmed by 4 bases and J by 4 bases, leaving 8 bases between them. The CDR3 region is CASSVSGNQPQHF. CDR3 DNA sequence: TGTGCCAGCAGTGTATCAGGGAATCAGCCCCAGCATTTT.

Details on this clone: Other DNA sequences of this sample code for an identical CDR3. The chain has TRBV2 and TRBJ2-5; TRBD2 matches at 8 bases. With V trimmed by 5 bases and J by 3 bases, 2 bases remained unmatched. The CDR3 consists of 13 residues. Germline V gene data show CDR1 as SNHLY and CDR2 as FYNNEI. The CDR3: CASSSLAEETQYF. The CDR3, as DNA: TGTGCCAGCAGTTCACTAGCGGAAGAGACCCAGTACTTC.

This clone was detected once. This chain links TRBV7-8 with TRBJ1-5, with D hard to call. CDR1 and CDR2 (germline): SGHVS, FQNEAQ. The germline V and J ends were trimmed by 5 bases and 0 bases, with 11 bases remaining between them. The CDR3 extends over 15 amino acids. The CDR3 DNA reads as TGTGCCAGCAGCCCCCGATCAGATAGCAATCAGCCCCAGCATTTT. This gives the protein CASSPRSDSNQPQHF.